This T cell receptor (beta chain) was sequenced for a study of blood T cell repertoires in COVID-19 (dated by TCRdb to 2018 to 2020). About the investigation overall: Samples from collaborators originated in the United States, Italy and Spain and spanned both the acute and convalescent phases of COVID-19. The material from the prospective study consisted of cDNA or gDNA derived from T cells, B-cell-depleted T cells, or PBMCs. The dataset comprised deeply sampled blood TCRbeta repertoires from subjects exposed to, actively infected with, or recovered from COVID-19. The repertoires were released in a freely available public database meant as a resource for research on the immune response to SARS-CoV-2. Samples were obtained from the ongoing ImmuneRACE study (first 160 participants) and from over a thousand subjects provided by 6 global collaborators. Nearly every sample came with metadata listing a de-identified subject ID, COVID-19 status, age in years and sex. Where available, HLA class I and class II types were obtained from metadata supplied by the sample provider rather than from assay-based typing. Overall results and qualifications from the work: The quantity of clinical and demographic metadata differed by source and by participant and was supplied without curation.

A remark on this clone: The antigen this receptor binds is unknown. No base qualities exist here, and no much larger clone lies one base off it.

Inclusive of the bounding cysteine and phenylalanine, the CDR3 is 15 residues long. Just the 45-base CDR3 DNA is kept, in frame starting at base 1. The trim is 8 bases for V and 4 bases for J, with a gap of 20 bases between the germline ends. From a lookup of the germline V gene, CDR1 and CDR2 are MDHEN and SYDVKM. TCRbeta CDR3 regions were amplified from genomic DNA by means of the immunoSEQ Assay, a bias-controlled multiplex PCR. From the authors' description of their analysis: The number of nucleated cells in each sample was estimated from the amplification of reference gene primers within the assay. Sequence reads were collapsed and filtered to measure the absolute abundance of every unique TCRbeta CDR3 rearrangement. For each sample, productive Simpson clonality was calculated as the square root of Simpson's diversity index across productive rearrangements. TCRdb carries this immuneACCESS record with in-frame sequences only. Its versions omit some clonotypes, under half of them owing to an unresolved V gene in the studies checked, with the rest unexplained. D and trimming come from the DNA, and the V and J calls and clone size come from that table. The sample data list about 210,000 clones, and around four fifths of these were observed just once. The ten top clones hold roughly 8% of the sample.

The collaborating institutions used their own protocols to collect whole blood in K2EDTA tubes. For TCRbeta analysis, collaborators shipped samples as frozen whole blood, isolated PBMCs, or DNA extracted from either of those sample types. This receptor was obtained from a woman aged 45-65 years with acute or convalescent COVID-19. The sequencing input was peripheral blood. The chain uses TRBV28 and TRBJ1-1, with the identity of the D gene unclear. CDR3 loop: CASHQEAPVGTEAFF. Read as DNA, the sequence is TGTGCCAGCCACCAGGAGGCCCCTGTGGGCACTGAAGCTTTCTTT.